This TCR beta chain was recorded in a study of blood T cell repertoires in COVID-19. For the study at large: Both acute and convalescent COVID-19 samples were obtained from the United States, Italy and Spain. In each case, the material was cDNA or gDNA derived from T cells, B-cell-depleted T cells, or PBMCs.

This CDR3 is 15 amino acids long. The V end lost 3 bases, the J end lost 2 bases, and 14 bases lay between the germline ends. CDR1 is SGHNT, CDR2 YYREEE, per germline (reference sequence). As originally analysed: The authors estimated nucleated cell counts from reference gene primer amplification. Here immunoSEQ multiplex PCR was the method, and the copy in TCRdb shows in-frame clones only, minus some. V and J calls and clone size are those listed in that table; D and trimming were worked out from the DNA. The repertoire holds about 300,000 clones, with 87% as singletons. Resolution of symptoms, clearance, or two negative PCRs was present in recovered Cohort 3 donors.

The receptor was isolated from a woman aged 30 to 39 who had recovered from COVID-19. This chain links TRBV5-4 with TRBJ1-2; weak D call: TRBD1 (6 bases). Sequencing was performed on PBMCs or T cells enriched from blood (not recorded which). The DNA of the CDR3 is TGTGCCAGCAGCTCTCCCGGACAGCCCAACTATGGCTACACCTTC. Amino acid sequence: CASSSPGQPNYGYTF.